The clone carrying this TCR beta chain was observed a few times. In the authors' methods: The assay estimated nucleated cells by amplifying reference gene primers. The repertoire was sequenced with immunoSEQ multiplex PCR; TCRdb's copy has only in-frame clones and lacks some. Clonal size and the V and J genes are those of that table, whereas D and trimming came from the DNA. The data hold about 250,000 clones, with about 86% observed a single time. Germline loops: CDR1 SGHTA, CDR2 FQGNSA. V was pared by 5 bases and J by 8 bases, with 11 bases of the junction left unmatched. CDR3 length: 15 residues. The record originates from a study of blood T cell repertoires in COVID-19. Study-wide context: The origin of the acute and convalescent COVID-19 samples was the United States, Italy and Spain. PBMCs, B-cell-depleted T cells, or T cells were the source of the cDNA or gDNA that made up the material.

V is TRBV7-2 and J is TRBJ2-3; 9 nucleotides match TRBD2. The sequence derives from a man older than 75 with acute or convalescent COVID-19. The specimen was peripheral blood. The DNA of the CDR3 is TGTGCCAGCAGCGGGGCGGGGGGGCCGGTAGGTACGCAGTATTTT. Residues: CASSGAGGPVGTQYF.